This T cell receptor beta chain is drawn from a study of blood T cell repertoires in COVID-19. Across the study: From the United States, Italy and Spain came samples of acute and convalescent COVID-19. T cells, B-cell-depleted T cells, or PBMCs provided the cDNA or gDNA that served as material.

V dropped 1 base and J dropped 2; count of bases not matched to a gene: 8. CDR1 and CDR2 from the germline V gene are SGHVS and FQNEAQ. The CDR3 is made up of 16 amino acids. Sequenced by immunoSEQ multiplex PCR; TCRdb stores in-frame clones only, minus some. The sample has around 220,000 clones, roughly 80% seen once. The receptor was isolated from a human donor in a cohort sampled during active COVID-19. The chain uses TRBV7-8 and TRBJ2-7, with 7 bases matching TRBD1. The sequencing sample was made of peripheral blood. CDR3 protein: CASSLDSQGLPYEQYF. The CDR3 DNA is TGTGCCAGCAGCTTAGATTCACAGGGGTTACCCTACGAGCAGTACTTC.